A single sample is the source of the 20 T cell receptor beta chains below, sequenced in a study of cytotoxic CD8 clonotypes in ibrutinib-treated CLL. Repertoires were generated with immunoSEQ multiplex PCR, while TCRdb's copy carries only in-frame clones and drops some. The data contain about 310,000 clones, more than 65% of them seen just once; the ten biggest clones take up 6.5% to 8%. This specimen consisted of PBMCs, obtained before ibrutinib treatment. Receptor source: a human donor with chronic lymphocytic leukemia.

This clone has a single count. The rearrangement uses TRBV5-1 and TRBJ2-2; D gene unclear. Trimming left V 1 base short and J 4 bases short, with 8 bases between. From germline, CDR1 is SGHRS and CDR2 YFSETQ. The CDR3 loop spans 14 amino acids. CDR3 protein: CASSLQSSTGELFF. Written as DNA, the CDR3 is TGCGCCAGCAGCTTGCAGAGCAGCACCGGGGAGCTGTTTTTT.

CDR3 bases: TGTGCCTGGAGTCACGGGACGCCGGGATTGCGCAATCAGCCCCAGCATTTT. Residues: CAWSHGTPGLRNQPQHF. The genes are TRBV30 and TRBJ1-5; D might be TRBD1 (5 bases). The V end lost 2 bases, the J end lost 2 bases, and 19 bases lay between the germline ends. The V gene's germline CDR1 is GTSNPN and CDR2 SVGIG (reference sequence). This CDR3 contains 17 residues. Full variable domain (remainder filled in from reference TRBV30 and TRBJ1-5): SQTIHQWPATLVQPVGSPLSLECTVEGTSNPNLYWYRQAAGRGLQLLFYSVGIGQISSEVPQNLSASRPQDRQFILSSKKLLLSDSGFYLCAWSHGTPGLRNQPQHFGDGTRLSIL.

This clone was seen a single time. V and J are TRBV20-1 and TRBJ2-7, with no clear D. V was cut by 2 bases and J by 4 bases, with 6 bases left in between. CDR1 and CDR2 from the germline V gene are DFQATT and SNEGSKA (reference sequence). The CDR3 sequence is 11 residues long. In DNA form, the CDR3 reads TGCAGTGCTAGACGGGTTTACGAGCAGTACTTC. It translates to CSARRVYEQYF.

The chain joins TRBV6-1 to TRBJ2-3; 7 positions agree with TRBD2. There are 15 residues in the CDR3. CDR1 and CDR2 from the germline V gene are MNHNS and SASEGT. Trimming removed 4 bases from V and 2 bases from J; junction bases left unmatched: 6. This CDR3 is CASSVSSGFTDTQYF. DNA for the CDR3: TGTGCCAGCAGTGTTAGTAGCGGGTTCACAGATACGCAGTATTTT.

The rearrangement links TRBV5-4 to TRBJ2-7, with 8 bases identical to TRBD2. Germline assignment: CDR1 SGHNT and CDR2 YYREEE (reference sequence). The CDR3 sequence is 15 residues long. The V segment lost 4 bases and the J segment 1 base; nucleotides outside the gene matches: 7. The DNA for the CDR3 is TGTGCCAGCAGCCCGAAAGCGGGAGTGTCCTACGAGCAGTACTTC. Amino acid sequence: CASSPKAGVSYEQYF.

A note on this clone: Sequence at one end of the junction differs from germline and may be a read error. The CDR3 nucleotides are TGTGCCAGCTCACCTGATAACGGGGCGAAGACCGGGGAGCTGTTTTTT. It specifies CASSPDNGAKTGELFF. This chain uses TRBV18 with TRBJ2-2; the D gene could be TRBD1 or TRBD2 (5 bases each). This CDR3 is built from 16 residues. The germline V gene has CDR1 KGHSH and CDR2 LQKENI.

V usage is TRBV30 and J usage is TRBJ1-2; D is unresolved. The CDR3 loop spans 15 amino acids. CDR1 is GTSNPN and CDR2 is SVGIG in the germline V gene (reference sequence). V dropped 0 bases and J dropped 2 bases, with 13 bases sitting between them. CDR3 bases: TGTGCCTGGAGTGTGACACCTACCATGAACTATGGCTACACCTTC. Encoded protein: CAWSVTPTMNYGYTF.

DNA for the CDR3: TGTGCCAGCGGGTTTCTGGGGGGCGACTCCTACGAGCAGTACTTC. Protein product: CASGFLGGDSYEQYF. V gene TRBV27 combines with J gene TRBJ2-7; perhaps D is TRBD1 or TRBD2 (6 bases each). CDR3 size: 15 residues. The V end was cut by 8 bases, the J end by 0 bases, with 17 bases between. Germline CDR1 is MNHEY and CDR2 is SMNVEV (reference sequence).

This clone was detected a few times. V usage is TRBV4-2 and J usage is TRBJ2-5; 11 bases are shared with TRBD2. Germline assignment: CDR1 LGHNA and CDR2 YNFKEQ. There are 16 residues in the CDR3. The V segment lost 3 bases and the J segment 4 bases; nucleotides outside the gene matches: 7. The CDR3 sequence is CASSQALAGAAETQYF. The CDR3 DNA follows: TGTGCCAGCAGCCAGGCACTAGCGGGAGCAGCAGAGACCCAGTACTTC.

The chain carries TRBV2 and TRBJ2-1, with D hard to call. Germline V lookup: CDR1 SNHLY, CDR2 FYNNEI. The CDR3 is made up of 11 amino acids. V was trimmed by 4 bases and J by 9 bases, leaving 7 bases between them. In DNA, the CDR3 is TGTGCCAGCAGTGCGGTGGTTGAGCAGTTCTTC. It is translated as CASSAVVEQFF. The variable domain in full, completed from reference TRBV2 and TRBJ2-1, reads EPEVTQTPSHQVTQMGQEVILRCVPISNHLYFYWYRQILGQKVEFLVSFYNNEISEKSEIFDDQFSVERPDGSNFTLKIRSTKLEDSAMYFCASSAVVEQFFGPGTRLTVL.

CDR3 nucleotide sequence: TGTGCCTGGAGTGTACGTGGGTGGACAGGGATCTACGAGCAGTACTTC. Residues: CAWSVRGWTGIYEQYF. The rearrangement joins TRBV30 to TRBJ2-7, with 8 nucleotides matching TRBD1. CDR3 length equals 16 residues. Germline lookup yields CDR1 GTSNPN and CDR2 SVGIG (reference sequence). V lost 0 bases and J lost 3; bases outside the gene matches: 10.

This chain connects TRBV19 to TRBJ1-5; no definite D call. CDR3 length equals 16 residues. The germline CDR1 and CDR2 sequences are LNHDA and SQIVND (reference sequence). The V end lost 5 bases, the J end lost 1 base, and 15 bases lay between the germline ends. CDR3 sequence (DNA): TGTGCCAGTAGTCCCCTCTGGTCCATGAGCAATCAGCCCCAGCATTTT. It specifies CASSPLWSMSNQPQHF.

For the CDR3, the DNA is TGTGCCAGCTTCGGCCTTACGACTAGCGGGAGTAGAGAAAGCATTCAGTACTTC. Translation: CASFGLTTSGSRESIQYF. The genes are TRBV2 and TRBJ2-4, with 12 bases fitting TRBD2. J gave up 9 bases and V 8 bases, and 20 bases lay outside the gene matches. Germline CDR1 and CDR2: SNHLY and FYNNEI. This CDR3 has 18 amino acids.

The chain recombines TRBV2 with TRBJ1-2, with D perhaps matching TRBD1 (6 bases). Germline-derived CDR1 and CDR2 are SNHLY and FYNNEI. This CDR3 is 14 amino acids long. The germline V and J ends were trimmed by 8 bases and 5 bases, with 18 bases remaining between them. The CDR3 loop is CASGRDTARYGYTF. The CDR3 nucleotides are TGTGCCAGCGGCCGGGACACGGCACGTTATGGCTACACCTTC.

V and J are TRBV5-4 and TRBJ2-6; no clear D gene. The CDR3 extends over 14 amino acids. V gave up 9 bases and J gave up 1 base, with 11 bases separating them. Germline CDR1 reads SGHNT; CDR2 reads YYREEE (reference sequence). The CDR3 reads CATRSVSGANVLTF. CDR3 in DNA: TGTGCCACCCGGTCGGTATCTGGGGCCAACGTCCTGACTTTC.

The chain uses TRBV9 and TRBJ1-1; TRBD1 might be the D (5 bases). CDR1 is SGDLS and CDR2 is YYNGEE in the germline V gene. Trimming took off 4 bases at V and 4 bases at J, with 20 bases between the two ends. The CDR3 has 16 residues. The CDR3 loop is CASSPNGGNIATEAFF. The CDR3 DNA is TGTGCCAGCAGCCCGAACGGGGGTAATATCGCCACTGAAGCTTTCTTT.

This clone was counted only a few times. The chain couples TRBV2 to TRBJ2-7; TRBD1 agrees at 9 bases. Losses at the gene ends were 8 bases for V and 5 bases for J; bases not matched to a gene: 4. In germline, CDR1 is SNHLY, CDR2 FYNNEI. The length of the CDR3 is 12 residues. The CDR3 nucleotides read TGTGCCAGCCGACAGGGGGTGGACGAGCAGTACTTC. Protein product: CASRQGVDEQYF.

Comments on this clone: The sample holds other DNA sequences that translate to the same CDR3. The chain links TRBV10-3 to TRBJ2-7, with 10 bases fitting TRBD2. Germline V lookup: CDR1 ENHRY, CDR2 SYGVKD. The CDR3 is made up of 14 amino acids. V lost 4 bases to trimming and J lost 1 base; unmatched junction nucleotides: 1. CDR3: CAISGTSGSYEQYF. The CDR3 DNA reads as TGTGCCATCAGTGGGACTAGCGGATCCTACGAGCAGTACTTC.

CDR3 sequence: CASSPTVNTGELFF. The CDR3 bases are TGTGCCAGCAGTCCGACGGTGAACACCGGGGAGCTGTTTTTT. The chain is built from TRBV25-1 and TRBJ2-2; D remains ambiguous. The germline gives CDR1 MGHDK, CDR2 SYGVNS. This CDR3 region has 14 residues. The germline V and J ends were trimmed by 5 bases and 1 base, with 8 bases remaining between them.

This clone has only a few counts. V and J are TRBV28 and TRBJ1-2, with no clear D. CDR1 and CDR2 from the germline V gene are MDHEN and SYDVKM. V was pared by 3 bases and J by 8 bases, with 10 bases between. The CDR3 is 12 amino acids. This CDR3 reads CASSFRLNGYTF. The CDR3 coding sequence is TGTGCCAGCAGTTTCAGGCTCAACGGCTACACCTTC.